This T cell receptor beta chain was profiled in a study of monozygotic twins with inflammatory bowel disease. For every sample, eight separate reactions were used to make cDNA. The UMIs carried a 6-nucleotide sample barcode, and they were added by template switching. TCRdb re-called the 5' RACE reads and gives one entry per CDR3 protein, without DNA. The sample features more than 300,000 distinct CDR3 sequences, with roughly 2.6% in its top ten. The CDR3 has 12 residues. Per germline, CDR1 DFQATT and CDR2 SNEGSKA (reference sequence). V gene TRBV20-1 combines with J gene TRBJ2-5; TCRdb outputs TRBD2, but without DNA this stays unchecked. The sequenced sample consisted of blood. This receptor was obtained from a human donor with ulcerative colitis or Crohn's disease, or a healthy co-twin of an affected twin (not recorded which). The CDR3 spells CSAPGLAETQYF.